This TCR beta chain was identified during a study of CD8+ T cells in alopecia areata. The study, taken as a whole, reports: Higher clonality and more expanded CD8+ clones appeared in lesional than normal scalp.

On this clone itself: Antigen: not known.

RNA was extracted and reverse transcribed into cDNA as the sequencing template. The data were produced by immunoSEQ multiplex PCR, yet TCRdb's version contains in-frame clones alone and is incomplete. Among roughly 120,000 clones, roughly 60% were seen once, and the ten largest hold almost 30%. The sample's treatment: oral pan-JAK inhibitor, 5-10 mg twice daily. The source is a human donor with alopecia areata. Source: CD8+ T cells sorted from blood, taken at week 4, from a patient treated with tofacitinib.

In nucleotides, the CDR3 is TGTGCCTGGTCTCCTGGGGGGTATCAGCCCCAGCATTTT. As protein: CAWSPGGYQPQHF. This chain connects TRBV30 to TRBJ1-5; a weak D match, TRBD1 (5 bases). Trimming pared 5 bases from V and 5 bases from J, leaving 13 bases between. From germline, CDR1 is GTSNPN and CDR2 SVGIG (reference sequence). The CDR3 contains 13 residues.